This T cell receptor (beta chain) was documented in a study of technical replicates of blood from a handful of donors. Germline V CDR1 and CDR2: SGHNT, YYREEE (reference sequence). The CDR3 is 17 residues long. The V gene end was trimmed by 4 bases and the J gene end by 7 bases; junction bases not matched to a gene: 13. TCRdb keeps only in-frame clones here, not all; method: immunoSEQ multiplex PCR. The table records tens of thousands of clones, 90% to 95% of them present only once. The gene calls are TRBV5-4 and TRBJ2-7; 14 bases match TRBD2. Material: T cells isolated from PBMCs. This sequence originates from a human donor in good health. The CDR3 DNA sequence: TGTGCCAGCAGCGGAATGACTAGCGGGAGGGCCAAGAGAGAGCAGTACTTC. The encoded protein is CASSGMTSGRAKREQYF.